Listed below are T cell receptor beta chains from one sample, sequenced in a study of T cells and Merkel cell carcinoma outcomes. Only in-frame clones appear in the TCRdb table, and some are missing; sequencing was by immunoSEQ multiplex PCR. The table includes over 2,500 clones, around 97% detected once. Sample: tumor tissue from Merkel cell carcinoma. These receptors were collected from a human donor with Merkel cell carcinoma. The conserved cysteine and the conserved F or W are not part of the CDR3 here. The order of the fields is V gene, D gene, J gene, clone size, CDR3 protein. A D gene is named only where the DNA matches it firmly. Expanded clones are given a class, and other clones once, few, many or no size at all.

V gene: TRBV5-4
D gene: TRBD2
J gene: TRBJ2-2
clone size: NA
CDR3 protein: ASSDTSGRWTGELF

V gene: TRBV6-1
D gene: NA
J gene: TRBJ2-4
clone size: NA
CDR3 protein: VSRAGTKNIQY

V gene: TRBV7-6
D gene: NA
J gene: TRBJ2-1
clone size: NA
CDR3 protein: ASSLGRGLGEQF

V gene: TRBV9
D gene: NA
J gene: TRBJ2-7
clone size: NA
CDR3 protein: ASSVGVGSLTREQY

V gene: TRBV27
D gene: NA
J gene: TRBJ2-3
clone size: NA
CDR3 protein: ASSLRGVGTDTQY

V gene: TRBV6-1
D gene: TRBD1
J gene: TRBJ2-1
clone size: NA
CDR3 protein: ASSVQGAGFNEQF

V gene: TRBV7-9
D gene: TRBD1
J gene: TRBJ1-1
clone size: NA
CDR3 protein: ASSLQGGNTEAF

V gene: TRBV4-1
D gene: NA
J gene: TRBJ2-1
clone size: NA
CDR3 protein: ASSHLQGKGNEQF

V gene: TRBV7-6
D gene: NA
J gene: TRBJ2-5
clone size: NA
CDR3 protein: ASSRDFRETQY

V gene: TRBV27
D gene: NA
J gene: TRBJ2-3
clone size: NA
CDR3 protein: ASSFFRGRGSDTQY

V gene: TRBV7-6
D gene: TRBD1
J gene: TRBJ2-3
clone size: NA
CDR3 protein: ASSYGQASTDTQY

V gene: TRBV19
D gene: NA
J gene: TRBJ1-5
clone size: NA
CDR3 protein: ASTRDGWSQH

V gene: TRBV4-3
D gene: TRBD1
J gene: TRBJ2-2
clone size: NA
CDR3 protein: ASSQADRVAGELF

V gene: TRBV5-1
D gene: TRBD2
J gene: TRBJ2-1
clone size: NA
CDR3 protein: ASSLGWTSGSGYEQF

V gene: TRBV7-9
D gene: NA
J gene: TRBJ2-7
clone size: NA
CDR3 protein: ASSPDSQLGEQY

V gene: TRBV5-6
D gene: NA
J gene: TRBJ2-1
clone size: NA
CDR3 protein: ASSLGEIGESNEQF

V gene: TRBV18
D gene: TRBD1
J gene: TRBJ1-1
clone size: NA
CDR3 protein: ASSPLRTGDGGAF

V gene: TRBV7-2
D gene: NA
J gene: TRBJ2-2
clone size: NA
CDR3 protein: ASSLDGINTGELF

V gene: TRBV7-7
D gene: NA
J gene: TRBJ2-7
clone size: NA
CDR3 protein: ASSLGGSAYEQY

V gene: TRBV7-9
D gene: TRBD2
J gene: TRBJ2-3
clone size: NA
CDR3 protein: ASRQTSGREGTTQY

V gene: TRBV6-6
D gene: NA
J gene: TRBJ2-7
clone size: NA
CDR3 protein: ATAGGYEQY

V gene: TRBV5-5
D gene: NA
J gene: TRBJ1-5
clone size: once
CDR3 protein: ASSLGTELTGH

V gene: TRBV20-1
D gene: TRBD2
J gene: TRBJ2-1
clone size: NA
CDR3 protein: SPGGKGF

V gene: TRBV15
D gene: NA
J gene: TRBJ1-2
clone size: NA
CDR3 protein: ATSRDRSESGYGYT

V gene: TRBV7-9
D gene: NA
J gene: TRBJ2-1
clone size: NA
CDR3 protein: ASSLTSNNEQF

V gene: TRBV28
D gene: NA
J gene: TRBJ1-5
clone size: NA
CDR3 protein: ASLLGLSNQPQH

V gene: TRBV6-6
D gene: TRBD2
J gene: TRBJ2-1
clone size: NA
CDR3 protein: ASGGLARNEQF

V gene: TRBV10-1
D gene: NA
J gene: TRBJ2-3
clone size: few
CDR3 protein: ASSGGQRSTDTQY

V gene: TRBV29-1
D gene: NA
J gene: TRBJ1-5
clone size: NA
CDR3 protein: SALGGLGQLQH

V gene: TRBV18
D gene: TRBD1
J gene: TRBJ2-1
clone size: NA
CDR3 protein: ASSPLTGGGVRQQF

V gene: TRBV19
D gene: TRBD2
J gene: TRBJ2-1
clone size: NA
CDR3 protein: ASSMTVRGDNEQF

V gene: TRBV7-9
D gene: NA
J gene: TRBJ2-2
clone size: NA
CDR3 protein: ASSFAPGELF

V gene: TRBV6-5
D gene: TRBD2
J gene: TRBJ2-3
clone size: NA
CDR3 protein: ASSPRRGNTQY

V gene: TRBV11-3
D gene: TRBD2
J gene: TRBJ2-2
clone size: NA
CDR3 protein: ASSLTSGTGELF

V gene: TRBV5-6
D gene: NA
J gene: TRBJ1-1
clone size: few
CDR3 protein: ASSLYLRAEAF

V gene: TRBV7-6
D gene: NA
J gene: TRBJ2-7
clone size: NA
CDR3 protein: ASSAFSYEQY

V gene: TRBV5-8
D gene: TRBD2
J gene: TRBJ2-1
clone size: NA
CDR3 protein: ASSPLAGGLGEQF

V gene: TRBV7-8
D gene: NA
J gene: TRBJ2-1
clone size: NA
CDR3 protein: ASSLRGITYNEQF

V gene: TRBV10-3
D gene: TRBD2
J gene: TRBJ2-3
clone size: once
CDR3 protein: AIRASGGVTDTQY

V gene: TRBV28
D gene: NA
J gene: TRBJ2-2
clone size: NA
CDR3 protein: ASSPDRNTGELF

V gene: TRBV29-1
D gene: TRBD1
J gene: TRBJ2-7
clone size: NA
CDR3 protein: SVGDRGEQY

V gene: TRBV18
D gene: NA
J gene: TRBJ2-7
clone size: NA
CDR3 protein: ASSPSSYEQY

V gene: TRBV29-1
D gene: NA
J gene: TRBJ1-1
clone size: NA
CDR3 protein: SVGTGPRAF

V gene: TRBV18
D gene: TRBD1
J gene: TRBJ2-6
clone size: NA
CDR3 protein: ASSPPTGAGANVLT

V gene: TRBV2
D gene: NA
J gene: TRBJ1-4
clone size: NA
CDR3 protein: ASSGGGTNEKLF

V gene: TRBV27
D gene: NA
J gene: TRBJ2-7
clone size: once
CDR3 protein: ASSQKSSYEQY

V gene: TRBV27
D gene: TRBD2
J gene: TRBJ2-7
clone size: NA
CDR3 protein: ASSLGPRGYEQY

V gene: TRBV5-1
D gene: NA
J gene: TRBJ1-1
clone size: NA
CDR3 protein: ASRSQGTEAF

V gene: TRBV7-2
D gene: NA
J gene: TRBJ1-3
clone size: NA
CDR3 protein: ASSLEHGTGNTIY

V gene: TRBV15
D gene: NA
J gene: TRBJ2-1
clone size: NA
CDR3 protein: TTSRTREQF

V gene: TRBV2
D gene: NA
J gene: TRBJ2-3
clone size: NA
CDR3 protein: ASSLRADTQY

V gene: TRBV18
D gene: NA
J gene: TRBJ1-4
clone size: NA
CDR3 protein: ASSPPSYSEKLF

V gene: TRBV7-9
D gene: NA
J gene: TRBJ2-4
clone size: NA
CDR3 protein: ASSFPREAKNIQY